The 27 T cell receptor beta chains reported below all come from one sample, sequenced in a study of spatial heterogeneity in lung cancer. Stated time point: blood at routine non-recurrence follow-up after resection. TCRdb recomputed calls from the 5' RACE reads with MiXCR, one row per CDR3 protein. The table shows 55,000 to 75,000 distinct CDR3 sequences, with 8% to 10% occurring only once. Sequencing was performed on PBMCs, taken at follow-up. These receptors were taken from a female donor with early-stage non-small cell lung cancer.

The chain has TRBV19 and TRBJ1-3; D is undetermined. V lost 4 bases and J lost 0, with 10 bases in between. The germline CDR1 and CDR2 sequences are LNHDA and SQIVND (reference sequence). This CDR3 has 15 residues. As DNA, the CDR3 is TGTGCCAGTAGTAGGAGGCAAGACTCTGGAAACACCATATATTTT. Protein sequence: CASSRRQDSGNTIYF. The full variable domain, its missing parts supplied by reference TRBV19 and TRBJ1-3, is DGGITQSPKYLFRKEGQNVTLSCEQNLNHDAMYWYRQDPGQGLRLIYYSQIVNDFQKGDIAEGYSVSREKKESFPLTVTSAQKNPTAFYLCASSRRQDSGNTIYFGEGSWLTVV.

The table lists this clonotype with many counts. The chain combines TRBV29-1 with TRBJ2-7; TRBD2 agrees at 10 bases. The trim removed 7 bases at V and 4 bases at J, leaving 7 bases unmatched. The CDR3 runs to 13 residues. The germline CDR1 and CDR2 sequences are SQVTM and ANQGSEA. The DNA for the CDR3 is TGCAGCGCCCTACTAGCGGGATGGTACGAGCAGTACTTC. Encoded protein: CSALLAGWYEQYF.

V gene TRBV3-1 combines with J gene TRBJ2-7; 7 nucleotides agree with TRBD1. Germline V gene data show CDR1 as LGHDT and CDR2 as YNNKEL (reference sequence). The V segment lost 4 bases and the J segment 6 bases; nucleotides outside the gene matches: 12. The CDR3 is 15 amino acids. The CDR3, as DNA: TGTGCCAGCAGCCTTGGAACAGGGGTTCAGGGCGAGCAGTACTTC. It translates to CASSLGTGVQGEQYF.

The sample holds many counts of this clonotype. The genes are TRBV7-9 and TRBJ2-1; D perhaps matches TRBD2 (6 bases). The CDR3 totals 15 residues. V was cut by 5 bases and J by 2 bases, with 13 bases left in between. Germline CDR1 is SEHNR and CDR2 is FQNEAQ (reference sequence). This chain's CDR3 is CASSRPGVTYNEQFF. The CDR3 DNA sequence: TGTGCCAGCAGCCGCCCGGGAGTTACCTACAATGAGCAGTTCTTC.

The sample holds a few counts of this clonotype. The rearrangement joins TRBV27 to TRBJ2-4, with 8 bases aligning to TRBD2. V gave up 4 bases and J gave up 7 bases; unmatched junction bases: 12. The CDR3 has 16 residues. Germline loops: CDR1 MNHEY, CDR2 SMNVEV (reference sequence). The CDR3 sequence: CASSSSLAGSFNIQYF. The CDR3 DNA follows: TGTGCCAGCAGTTCGTCCCTAGCGGGTTCTTTTAACATTCAGTACTTC.

This clonotype has a handful of counts. The chain links TRBV29-1 to TRBJ2-3; D not resolved. Trimming cost V 7 bases and J 2 bases, with 13 bases left between them. CDR3 size: 13 residues. Germline lookup yields CDR1 SQVTM and CDR2 ANQGSEA. The CDR3 protein is CSAKPGHTDTQYF. The DNA of the CDR3 is TGCAGCGCAAAACCGGGCCACACAGATACGCAGTATTTT.

This clonotype was observed at least ten times. The J gene is TRBJ2-7, the V gene TRBV5-1, with 7 bases lining up with TRBD1. The V segment lost 3 bases and the J segment 5 bases; nucleotides outside the gene matches: 2. The CDR3 totals 12 residues. Germline V gives CDR1 SGHRS, CDR2 YFSETQ. For the CDR3, the DNA is TGCGCCAGCAGCTCGACAGGGAACGAGCAGTACTTC. Translation: CASSSTGNEQYF. The entire variable domain, with the rest obtained from reference TRBV5-1 and TRBJ2-7, is as follows: KAGVTQTPRYLIKTRGQQVTLSCSPISGHRSVSWYQQTPGQGLQFLFEYFSETQRNKGNFPGRFSGRQFSNSRSEMNVSTLELGDSALYLCASSSTGNEQYFGPGTRLTVT.

This clonotype was seen at least ten times. The gene calls are TRBV10-1 and TRBJ2-2; a weak D match, TRBD2 (6 bases). The ends were cut back, 2 bases at V and 3 bases at J, with 7 bases in the middle. CDR3 length: 14 amino acids. CDR1 is WNHNN and CDR2 is SYGVQD in the germline V gene (reference sequence). CDR3 sequence reads: CASSEGTDTGELFF. The CDR3 DNA follows: TGCGCCAGCAGTGAGGGGACTGACACCGGGGAGCTGTTTTTT.

This clonotype appeared a few times. This chain links TRBV10-2 with TRBJ2-7; 8 nucleotides align to TRBD2. Germline trimming cut 3 bases from V and 3 bases from J; bases unmatched to any gene: 4. Germline values: CDR1 WSHSY, CDR2 SAAADI. The CDR3 sequence is 14 residues long. The CDR3 DNA reads TGCGCCAGCAGTGACCCCAGCGGGGGCTACGAGCAGTACTTC. Its protein product is CASSDPSGGYEQYF.

The chain links TRBV3-1 to TRBJ2-2; D remains ambiguous. V lost 1 base and J lost 6, with 12 bases in between. CDR1 is LGHDT, CDR2 YNNKEL, per germline (reference sequence). The CDR3 sequence is 15 residues long. CDR3 bases: TGTGCCAGCAGCCAAGTCCCCAACCCTCCCGGGGAGCTGTTTTTT. This sequence encodes CASSQVPNPPGELFF.

This clonotype was counted ten times or more. This chain links TRBV3-1 with TRBJ2-7; D not resolved. CDR3 length: 14 residues. V dropped 0 bases and J dropped 4 bases, with 10 bases sitting between them. The germline CDR1 and CDR2 sequences are LGHDT and YNNKEL (reference sequence). CDR3 nucleotides: TGTGCCAGCAGCCAAGAGGTGAGATCATACGAGCAGTACTTC. Amino acids: CASSQEVRSYEQYF.

This clonotype was recorded at least ten times. The chain carries TRBV10-3 and TRBJ2-2, with 11 nucleotides matching TRBD2. Germline CDR1 and CDR2: ENHRY and SYGVKD. Unmatched junction bases numbered 8, after V lost 6 bases and J lost 2 bases. The CDR3 totals 17 residues. CDR3 sequence reads: CAISVSGTSGNTGELFF. CDR3 in DNA: TGTGCCATCAGCGTTTCCGGGACTAGCGGTAACACCGGGGAGCTGTTTTTT.

Details on this clonotype: A junction boundary mismatches the germline segment, possibly from a read error. The chain couples TRBV27 to TRBJ2-4; D remains unclear. The germline gives CDR1 MNHEY, CDR2 SMNVEV (reference sequence). CDR3 size: 16 residues. The DNA of the CDR3 is TGTGCCTGCAGTTTAAAATTGACGTTAGCCAAAAACATTCAGTACTTC. It yields the protein CACSLKLTLAKNIQYF.

V usage is TRBV10-2 and J usage is TRBJ1-1; 8 positions match TRBD1. The CDR3 contains 13 residues. In germline, CDR1 is WSHSY, CDR2 SAAADI. After removal of 9 bases from V and 1 base from J, the junction contained 4 bases not matched to a gene. The CDR3 DNA is TGCGCCAGTGCTCAGGGGGCGAACACTGAAGCTTTCTTT. The encoded protein is CASAQGANTEAFF.

This clonotype came up a few times. V usage is TRBV5-1 and J usage is TRBJ2-2; TRBD2 agrees at 9 bases. This CDR3 has 15 residues. Germline CDR1 is SGHRS and CDR2 is YFSETQ. J gave up 5 bases and V 4 bases, and 6 bases lay outside the gene matches. CDR3 sequence: CASSMSGRRTGELFF. For the CDR3, the DNA is TGCGCCAGCAGCATGAGCGGGAGGAGGACCGGGGAGCTGTTTTTT.

This clonotype was seen at least ten times. The chain joins TRBV5-8 to TRBJ2-3; D call uncertain. The CDR3 covers 11 residues. Trimming left V 9 bases short and J 3 bases short, with 8 bases between. The V gene's germline CDR1 is SGHTS and CDR2 YDEGEE. CDR3 nucleotides: TGTGCCACCGCAGAGACAGATACGCAGTATTTT. Protein sequence: CATAETDTQYF.

On this clonotype itself: A much larger clonotype is one base distant, so this may be a read error. The chain carries TRBV6-5 and TRBJ1-1; no clear D. From germline, CDR1 is MNHEY and CDR2 SVGAGI. The CDR3 runs 14 residues. The CDR3 nucleotides are TGTGCCAGCAGCTACGGGGAAATGAACGCTGAAGCTTTCTTT. It translates to CASSYGEMNAEAFF.

The sample holds many counts of this clonotype. The J gene is TRBJ2-7, the V gene TRBV18; D is possibly TRBD2 (7 bases). This CDR3 has 14 residues. The V gene's germline CDR1 is KGHSH and CDR2 LQKENI. Trimming took 8 bases from V and 4 from J, leaving 18 bases between them. CDR3 sequence reads: CASRPTAGQYEQYF. CDR3 coding DNA: TGTGCCAGCCGACCTACAGCGGGACAATACGAGCAGTACTTC.

The sample holds a few counts of this clonotype. The V and J genes are TRBV20-1 and TRBJ2-7, with 8 bases fitting TRBD2. Trimming took 6 bases from V and 0 from J; bases not matched to a gene: 10. The CDR3 covers 15 residues. The germline gives CDR1 DFQATT, CDR2 SNEGSKA (reference sequence). CDR3 bases: TGCAGTGCCCTCCGGCGGGAGGCCATCTCCTACGAGCAGTACTTC. Protein product: CSALRREAISYEQYF.

For this clonotype: This may be a read error: a much more frequent sequence differs by one nucleotide. The V gene is TRBV7-9, the J gene TRBJ1-2, with TRBD1 matching over 10 bases. This CDR3 is built from 16 residues. Germline values: CDR1 SEHNR, CDR2 FQNEAQ (reference sequence). The CDR3 loop reads CVSSPLPGQGLRGYTF. The CDR3 bases are TGTGTCAGCAGCCCTCTTCCGGGACAGGGGCTACGGGGCTACACCTTC.

The V gene is TRBV19, the J gene TRBJ1-5, with 8 bases identical to TRBD1. Trimming cost V 4 bases and J 9 bases; bases outside gene matches: 8. The germline gives CDR1 LNHDA, CDR2 SQIVND (reference sequence). This CDR3 spans 14 amino acids. CDR3 DNA sequence: TGTGCCAGTAGTACCCGAACAGGACAGGGGCCCCAGCATTTT. Protein product: CASSTRTGQGPQHF. The complete variable domain, with remaining parts taken from reference TRBV19 and TRBJ1-5, reads DGGITQSPKYLFRKEGQNVTLSCEQNLNHDAMYWYRQDPGQGLRLIYYSQIVNDFQKGDIAEGYSVSREKKESFPLTVTSAQKNPTAFYLCASSTRTGQGPQHFGDGTRLSIL.

This clonotype turned up a few times. The J gene is TRBJ2-6, the V gene TRBV28; D uncertain. CDR3 size: 14 residues. CDR1 is MDHEN and CDR2 is SYDVKM in the germline V gene. V lost 3 bases to trimming and J lost 0 bases, with 3 bases between them. CDR3 sequence reads: CASSFSSGANVLTF. CDR3 nucleotides: TGTGCCAGCAGTTTCTCCTCTGGGGCCAACGTCCTGACTTTC.

The table lists this clonotype with many counts. The chain joins TRBV19 to TRBJ2-2; 8 bases fit TRBD1. CDR3 length: 14 residues. The V gene's germline CDR1 is LNHDA and CDR2 SQIVND (reference sequence). V lost 6 bases to trimming and J lost 5 bases; unmatched junction nucleotides: 5. The CDR3 is CASRSQGATGELFF. CDR3 DNA: TGTGCCAGTAGATCTCAGGGGGCAACCGGGGAGCTGTTTTTT.

The chain recombines TRBV5-4 with TRBJ2-3; D is unresolved. There are 10 residues in the CDR3. Germline lookup yields CDR1 SGHNT and CDR2 YYREEE (reference sequence). V was trimmed by 10 bases and J by 4 bases, leaving 7 bases between them. The CDR3 protein is CAVEADTQYF. The CDR3 nucleotides read TGTGCCGTTGAGGCAGATACGCAGTATTTT.

The sample holds many counts of this clonotype. The chain has TRBV10-3 and TRBJ2-5; D perhaps matches TRBD1 (5 bases). The V end lost 0 bases, the J end lost 4 bases, and 12 bases lay between the germline ends. The CDR3 runs to 15 residues. Germline V CDR1 and CDR2: ENHRY, SYGVKD. The CDR3 DNA reads TGTGCCATCAGTGAGTCAGGGGCCCAGGCAGAGACCCAGTACTTC. Protein sequence: CAISESGAQAETQYF.

This clonotype has at least ten counts. The chain joins TRBV7-3 to TRBJ2-3; 10 nucleotides align to TRBD2. This CDR3 comprises 16 residues. J lost 5 bases, V lost 5 bases, and 10 bases had no gene match. The V gene's germline CDR1 is SGHTA and CDR2 FQGTGA. CDR3 residues: CASSQSGRAAGDTQYF. The CDR3 DNA follows: TGTGCCAGCAGCCAAAGCGGGAGGGCAGCAGGAGATACGCAGTATTTT.

In this sample, this clonotype turned up many times. The chain couples TRBV19 to TRBJ2-2; D unclear. Germline V gene sequence: CDR1 LNHDA, CDR2 SQIVND (reference sequence). CDR3 size: 15 residues. V lost 1 base to trimming and J lost 4 bases, with 10 bases between them. Written as DNA, the CDR3 is TGTGCCAGTAGTATAGGCAGGCATTCCACCGGGGAGCTGTTTTTT. Residues: CASSIGRHSTGELFF.